Detailed here is one T cell receptor beta chain. Its antigen is as yet unknown. Compared with germline, one end of the junction differs, possibly owing to a read error. For CDR3 and TCR beta VDJ profiling, genomic DNA was the template used. TCRdb reanalysed the reads using MiXCR and keeps one entry per CDR3 protein. The sample consists of 150,000 to 200,000 distinct CDR3 sequences, less than 65% of them appearing once. Germline CDR1 LGHNA, CDR2 YNFKEQ. The CDR3 contains 14 residues. This sample stems from a study of CD8+CD57+ T cells in acquired aplastic anemia. For the study at large: Yields of DNA that came from sorted CD4+ and CD8+ cells averaged about 3.5 ug.

Notes on the study in general: Between patients and controls, CD8+ Simpson's diversity did not vary significantly. It was found that under 30 CD8+ CDR3 sequences were shared between patients and controls.

J is TRBJ2-6 and V is TRBV4-2; D perhaps matches TRBD2 (5 bases). The TCR was taken from a human donor with severe aplastic anemia or a healthy control (not recorded which). Sequencing was performed on sorted CD4+, CD8+, or CD8+CD57+ T cells (not recorded which) from PBMCs. CDR3 in DNA: TGTGCCAGCAGCCAAGTTGAGGGTGCCAACATCCTGACTTTC. As protein: CASSQVEGANILTF.